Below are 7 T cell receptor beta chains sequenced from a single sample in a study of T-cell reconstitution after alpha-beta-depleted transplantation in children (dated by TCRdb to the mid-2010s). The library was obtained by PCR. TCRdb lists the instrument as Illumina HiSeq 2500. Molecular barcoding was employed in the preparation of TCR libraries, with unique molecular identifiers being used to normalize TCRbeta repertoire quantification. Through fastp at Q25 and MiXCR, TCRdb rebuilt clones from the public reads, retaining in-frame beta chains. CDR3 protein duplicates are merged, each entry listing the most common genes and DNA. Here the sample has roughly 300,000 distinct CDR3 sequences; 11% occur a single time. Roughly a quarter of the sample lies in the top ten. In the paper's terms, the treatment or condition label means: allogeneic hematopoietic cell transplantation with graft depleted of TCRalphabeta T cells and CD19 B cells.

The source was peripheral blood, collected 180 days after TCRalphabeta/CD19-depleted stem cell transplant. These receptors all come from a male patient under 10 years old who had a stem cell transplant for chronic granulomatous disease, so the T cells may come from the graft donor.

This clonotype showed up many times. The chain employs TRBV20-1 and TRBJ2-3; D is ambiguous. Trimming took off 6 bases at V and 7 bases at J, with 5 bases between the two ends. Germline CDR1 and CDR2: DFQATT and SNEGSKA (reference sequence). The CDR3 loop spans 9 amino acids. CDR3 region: CSASYTQYF. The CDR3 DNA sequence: TGCAGTGCCAGTTATACGCAGTATTTT.

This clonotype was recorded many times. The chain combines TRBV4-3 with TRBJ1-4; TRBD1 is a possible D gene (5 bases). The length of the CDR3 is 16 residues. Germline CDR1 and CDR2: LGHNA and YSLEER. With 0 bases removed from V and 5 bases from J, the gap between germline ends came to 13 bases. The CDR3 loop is CASSQDLAGKNEKLFF. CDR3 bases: TGCGCCAGCAGCCAAGATCTCGCAGGGAAGAATGAAAAACTGTTTTTT.

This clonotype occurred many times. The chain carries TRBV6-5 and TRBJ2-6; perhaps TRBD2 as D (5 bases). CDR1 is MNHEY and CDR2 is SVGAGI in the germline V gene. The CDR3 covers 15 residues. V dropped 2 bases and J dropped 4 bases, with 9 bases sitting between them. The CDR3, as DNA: TGTGCCAGCAGTTACGAGGGAAGAGGGGCCAACGTCCTGACTTTC. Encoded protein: CASSYEGRGANVLTF.

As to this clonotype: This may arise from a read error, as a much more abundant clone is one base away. The CDR3 sequence is CAISESDSYNEKFF. In nucleotides, the CDR3 is TGTGCCATCAGTGAATCCGACAGTTACAATGAGAAGTTCTTC. This sequence joins TRBV10-3 and TRBJ2-1, with a possible D match to TRBD1 (5 bases). Germline V CDR1 and CDR2: ENHRY, SYGVKD. This CDR3 spans 14 amino acids.

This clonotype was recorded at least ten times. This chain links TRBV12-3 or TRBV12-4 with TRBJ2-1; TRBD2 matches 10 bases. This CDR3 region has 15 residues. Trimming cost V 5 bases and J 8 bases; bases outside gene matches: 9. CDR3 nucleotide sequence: TGTGCCAGCAGTGGAGGCCTAGCGGGAGTGTATGAGCAGTTCTTC. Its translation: CASSGGLAGVYEQFF.

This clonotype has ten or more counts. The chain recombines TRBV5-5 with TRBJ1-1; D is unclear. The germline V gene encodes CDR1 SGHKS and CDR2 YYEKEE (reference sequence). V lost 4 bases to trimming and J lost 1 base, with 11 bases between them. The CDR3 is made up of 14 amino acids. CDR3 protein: CASSLSPGNTEAFF. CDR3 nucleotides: TGTGCCAGCAGCCTTTCCCCTGGGAACACTGAAGCTTTCTTT. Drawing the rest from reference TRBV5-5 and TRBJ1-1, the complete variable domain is DAGVTQSPTHLIKTRGQQVTLRCSPISGHKSVSWYQQVLGQGPQFIFQYYEKEERGRGNFPDRFSARQFPNYSSELNVNALLLGDSALYLCASSLSPGNTEAFFGQGTRLTVV.

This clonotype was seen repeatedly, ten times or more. The CDR3 bases are TGTGCCAGCAGTTTATCGTCGGACTACGAGCAGTACTTC. Its protein product is CASSLSSDYEQYF. J is TRBJ2-7 and V is TRBV27, with D unclear. The CDR3 covers 13 residues. CDR1 is MNHEY and CDR2 is SMNVEV in the germline V gene (reference sequence). V was trimmed by 0 bases and J by 3 bases, leaving 6 bases between them.